This entry lists 4 T cell receptor beta chains sequenced from one sample in a study of post-analysis software for immune sequencing data. The antigens for these receptors are not known. The study, taken as a whole, reports: Included in a set of roughly 5 TRBV segments more frequent in patients than controls were TRBV5-6, TRBV5-1 and TRBV20-1.

Prepared TCR beta cDNA libraries contained unique molecular identifiers. From the PCR reads, TCRdb called clonotypes with MiXCR, one entry per CDR3 protein. Of approximately 180,000 distinct CDR3 sequences listed, approximately 30% are singletons. Input material: blood. All receptors derive from a girl under 18 with multiple sclerosis.

V is TRBV28 and J is TRBJ2-1; D could derive from TRBD1 or TRBD2 (5 bases each). The CDR3 has 15 residues. V was shortened by 6 bases and J by 8 bases, with 20 bases between the two germline ends. Germline V gene lookup returns CDR1 MDHEN and CDR2 SYDVKM. CDR3 DNA sequence: TGTGCCAGCAGCACCTCCGGGACGGTGACATATGAGCAGTTCTTC. Translated, it gives CASSTSGTVTYEQFF.

The chain carries TRBV7-2 and TRBJ2-1; D gene unclear. Trimming took off 7 bases at V and 15 bases at J, with 16 bases between the two ends. Germline loops: CDR1 SGHTA, CDR2 FQGNSA. The CDR3 sequence is 11 residues long. The CDR3 DNA sequence: TGTGCCAGCACACTTGGCGCCCTCCCGTTCTTC. Its translation: CASTLGALPFF.

The chain uses TRBV9 and TRBJ2-1; 8 nucleotides agree with TRBD2. The closer fit of TRBJ2-7 to the DNA end suggests the J call may be wrong. Germline CDR1 and CDR2: SGDLS and YYNGEE. CDR3 size: 15 residues. CDR3 sequence: CASSVGTSSYNEQYF. The DNA for the CDR3 is TGTGCCAGCAGCGTAGGGACTAGCTCCTACAATGAGCAGTACTTC.

This clonotype was counted many times. The rearrangement joins TRBV6-4 to TRBJ2-1; tentatively, D is TRBD2 (5 bases). Germline assignment: CDR1 MRHNA and CDR2 SNTAGT. Trimming took 3 bases from V and 0 from J, leaving 18 bases between them. The CDR3 runs to 18 residues. This CDR3 reads CASSEESISGDSYNEQFF. CDR3 sequence (DNA): TGTGCCAGCAGTGAAGAGTCGATAAGCGGAGACTCCTACAATGAGCAGTTCTTC.